This TCR beta chain was profiled in a study of blood T cell repertoires in COVID-19. Overall study context: Samples representing acute and convalescent COVID-19 were sourced from the United States, Italy and Spain. PBMCs, B-cell-depleted T cells, or T cells were the source of the cDNA or gDNA that made up the material.

Seattle participants joined during active infection and were tracked over time. The CDR3 is made up of 14 amino acids. Trimming took 6 bases from V and 2 from J, leaving 15 bases between them. The V gene's germline CDR1 is SGHRS and CDR2 YFSETQ. Original processing notes: Amplified reference gene primers provided the basis for estimating nucleated cell counts. Some clones are missing from TCRdb's copy, which holds only in-frame ones; the method was immunoSEQ multiplex PCR. V and J calls plus clone size are reproduced from that table; the DNA served to infer D and trimming. The sample includes some 300,000 clones, around 87% seen only once; the top ten take around 1%.

The clonotype comes from a woman in her thirties or forties with COVID-19, enrolled during active disease. The chain carries TRBV5-1 and TRBJ2-7; tentative D call: TRBD2 (7 bases). The sample was peripheral blood. CDR3 nucleotides: TGCGCCAGCACCCGGGGGGCGGACCCCTACGAGCAGTACTTC. This gives the protein CASTRGADPYEQYF.